Listed below are T cell receptor beta chains from one sample, sequenced in a study of cytomegalovirus exposure and HLA in healthy donors. Measured with immunoSEQ multiplex PCR; TCRdb has only the in-frame clones, and not every one. The sample records 250,000 to 350,000 clones, roughly 85% being singletons. The specimen was PBMCs. The origin of the receptors is a woman younger than 35 in good health and CMV-seronegative. CDR3s include the opening cysteine and the closing phenylalanine or tryptophan. D genes are given only for firm matches. The size of a clone is reported for some rows only, either as once, few or many, or as a class for expanded clones.

j_gene: TRBJ1-2; v_gene: TRBV7-8; d_gene: NA; abundance: NA; CDR3nt: TGTGCCAGCGCTCAGTGGGACATCGTATTTGGCTACACCTTC; CDR3aa: CASAQWDIVFGYTF
j_gene: TRBJ2-5; v_gene: TRBV28; d_gene: TRBD1; abundance: NA; CDR3nt: TGTGCCAGCAGTTGGGACAGGGTCGAGACCCAGTACTTC; CDR3aa: CASSWDRVETQYF
j_gene: TRBJ2-3; v_gene: TRBV28; d_gene: NA; abundance: NA; CDR3nt: TGTGCCAGCAGTTACCTTACTAGCACAGATACGCAGTATTTT; CDR3aa: CASSYLTSTDTQYF
j_gene: TRBJ2-6; v_gene: TRBV5-4; d_gene: NA; abundance: once; CDR3nt: TGTGCCAGCACCCAGGGCTCTGGGGCCAACGTCCTGACTTTC; CDR3aa: CASTQGSGANVLTF
j_gene: TRBJ1-5; v_gene: TRBV18; d_gene: NA; abundance: NA; CDR3nt: TGTGCCAGCTCACCTTCGGGACTAAATCAGCCCCAGCATTTT; CDR3aa: CASSPSGLNQPQHF
j_gene: TRBJ2-7; v_gene: TRBV6-5; d_gene: TRBD1; abundance: NA; CDR3nt: TGTGCCAGCAGTTACTCCCGGACAGGGAGCTCCTACGAGCAGTACTTC; CDR3aa: CASSYSRTGSSYEQYF
j_gene: TRBJ2-3; v_gene: TRBV7-2; d_gene: TRBD2; abundance: NA; CDR3nt: TGTGCCAGCACCCCAGGTACCCGGGGGGGTACGCAGTATTTT; CDR3aa: CASTPGTRGGTQYF
j_gene: TRBJ2-1; v_gene: TRBV27; d_gene: NA; abundance: NA; CDR3nt: TGTGCCAGCAGCCAAACCCACTTGGTAGCAAACAATGAGCAGTTCTTC; CDR3aa: CASSQTHLVANNEQFF
j_gene: TRBJ1-5; v_gene: TRBV5-5; d_gene: NA; abundance: NA; CDR3nt: TGTGCCAGCAGCTTGTTGGACAGATATAGCAATCAGCCCCAGCATTTT; CDR3aa: CASSLLDRYSNQPQHF
j_gene: TRBJ2-5; v_gene: TRBV29-1; d_gene: TRBD1; abundance: NA; CDR3nt: TGCAGCGTTGGGGACAGGCTCGGACCTGGGGCGACAGAGACCCAGTACTTC; CDR3aa: CSVGDRLGPGATETQYF
j_gene: TRBJ2-7; v_gene: TRBV2; d_gene: NA; abundance: NA; CDR3nt: TGTGCCAGCAGTGAAGCTCAGGGTACCTACGAGCAGTACTTC; CDR3aa: CASSEAQGTYEQYF
j_gene: TRBJ2-7; v_gene: TRBV11-2; d_gene: TRBD2; abundance: NA; CDR3nt: TGTGCCAGCAGCTCCCCGGGGGGGGAGCAGTACTTC; CDR3aa: CASSSPGGEQYF
j_gene: TRBJ1-2; v_gene: TRBV6-5; d_gene: TRBD1; abundance: NA; CDR3nt: TGTGCCAGCAGGGGGGACAGGGTTTATGGCTACACCTTC; CDR3aa: CASRGDRVYGYTF
j_gene: TRBJ2-7; v_gene: TRBV13; d_gene: TRBD1; abundance: NA; CDR3nt: TGTGCCAGCAGCTCGCGCCCGGGACAGGGGACTTACGAGCAGTACTTC; CDR3aa: CASSSRPGQGTYEQYF
j_gene: TRBJ1-2; v_gene: TRBV7-9; d_gene: NA; abundance: once; CDR3nt: TGTGCCAGCAGCTTAGAACGGGGACATAACTATGGCTACACCTTC; CDR3aa: CASSLERGHNYGYTF
j_gene: TRBJ1-2; v_gene: TRBV30; d_gene: TRBD1; abundance: large; CDR3nt: TGTGCCTGGAGGGGGACAGGGGGCAAGGGCGGCTACACCTTC; CDR3aa: CAWRGTGGKGGYTF
j_gene: TRBJ2-7; v_gene: TRBV28; d_gene: TRBD1; abundance: NA; CDR3nt: TGTGCCAGCAGTTCTGGACAGGTTCCCTACGAGCAGTACTTC; CDR3aa: CASSSGQVPYEQYF
j_gene: TRBJ2-7; v_gene: TRBV19; d_gene: TRBD2; abundance: NA; CDR3nt: TGTGCCACCAGACTAGCGGGAGGGCGGGAGCAGTACTTC; CDR3aa: CATRLAGGREQYF
j_gene: TRBJ2-1; v_gene: TRBV7-2; d_gene: NA; abundance: NA; CDR3nt: TGTGCCAGCAGCCGTTCGCGGGGAGGAGGCTACAATGAGCAGTTCTTC; CDR3aa: CASSRSRGGGYNEQFF
j_gene: TRBJ2-3; v_gene: TRBV5-1; d_gene: TRBD2; abundance: NA; CDR3nt: TGCGCCAGCAGCTTGGGTAGCGGGAGCGTGTCAGATACGCAGTATTTT; CDR3aa: CASSLGSGSVSDTQYF
j_gene: TRBJ2-1; v_gene: TRBV5-1; d_gene: TRBD2; abundance: once; CDR3nt: TGCGCCAGCACCCTTGGGGGGGGTCAGTACAATGAGCAGTTCTTC; CDR3aa: CASTLGGGQYNEQFF
j_gene: TRBJ1-5; v_gene: TRBV27; d_gene: TRBD1; abundance: NA; CDR3nt: TGTGCCAGCAGTTTGGGGCAGGGGGTTCAGCCCCAGCATTTT; CDR3aa: CASSLGQGVQPQHF
j_gene: TRBJ2-1; v_gene: TRBV6-5; d_gene: TRBD2; abundance: NA; CDR3nt: TGTGCCACCGGACTAGCGGGAGTAAATGAGCAGTTCTTC; CDR3aa: CATGLAGVNEQFF
j_gene: TRBJ1-2; v_gene: TRBV27; d_gene: NA; abundance: NA; CDR3nt: TGTGCCAGCCGAGACAAAAAAGTGTATGGCTACACCTTC; CDR3aa: CASRDKKVYGYTF
j_gene: TRBJ2-1; v_gene: TRBV9; d_gene: NA; abundance: NA; CDR3nt: TGTGCCAGCAGCGTAGTAGACTACAATGAGCAGTTCTTC; CDR3aa: CASSVVDYNEQFF
j_gene: TRBJ2-3; v_gene: TRBV29-1; d_gene: NA; abundance: NA; CDR3nt: TGCAGCGTACCATCAGGGGGGCGCACAGATACGCAGTATTTT; CDR3aa: CSVPSGGRTDTQYF
j_gene: TRBJ2-3; v_gene: TRBV2; d_gene: NA; abundance: NA; CDR3nt: TGTGCCAGCAGTGTCCGGGAGTTAGCAGATACGCAGTATTTT; CDR3aa: CASSVRELADTQYF
j_gene: TRBJ2-1; v_gene: TRBV29-1; d_gene: NA; abundance: NA; CDR3nt: TGCAGCGCTACCGGGTCTTCCTACAATGAGCAGTTCTTC; CDR3aa: CSATGSSYNEQFF
j_gene: TRBJ2-3; v_gene: TRBV5-5; d_gene: TRBD2; abundance: NA; CDR3nt: TGTGCCAGCAGCCAACCTAGGCGGGAGGGGGCTGATACGCAGTATTTT; CDR3aa: CASSQPRREGADTQYF
j_gene: TRBJ2-2; v_gene: TRBV5-1; d_gene: NA; abundance: NA; CDR3nt: TGCGCCAGCAGCCCCGGAGCCCTCGGCGGGGAGCTGTTTTTT; CDR3aa: CASSPGALGGELFF
j_gene: TRBJ2-7; v_gene: TRBV10-2; d_gene: NA; abundance: NA; CDR3nt: TGCGCCAGCAGTGCCGGCAGGGGTGACGAGCAGTACTTC; CDR3aa: CASSAGRGDEQYF
j_gene: TRBJ2-3; v_gene: TRBV7-2; d_gene: TRBD2; abundance: NA; CDR3nt: TGTGCCAGCAGCCCAAGTGGACTAGCGGGGGATACGCAGTATTTT; CDR3aa: CASSPSGLAGDTQYF
j_gene: TRBJ1-1; v_gene: TRBV14; d_gene: NA; abundance: NA; CDR3nt: TGTGCCAGCAGCCAAGCGTCCAGGGGTAAGAGGAACACTGAAGCTTTCTTT; CDR3aa: CASSQASRGKRNTEAFF
j_gene: TRBJ2-7; v_gene: TRBV4-1; d_gene: TRBD1; abundance: NA; CDR3nt: TGCGCCAGCAGCCAAGCCCCTGGACAGGCCTACGAGCAGTACTTC; CDR3aa: CASSQAPGQAYEQYF
j_gene: TRBJ2-1; v_gene: TRBV6-6; d_gene: TRBD1; abundance: NA; CDR3nt: TGTGCCAGCAGCTCCGGGACAGGGGTCTTGTACAATGAGCAGTTCTTC; CDR3aa: CASSSGTGVLYNEQFF
j_gene: TRBJ2-1; v_gene: TRBV9; d_gene: TRBD2; abundance: once; CDR3nt: TGTGCCAGCAGCTTCGGACTAGCGGGGTACTCCTACAATGAGCAGTTCTTC; CDR3aa: CASSFGLAGYSYNEQFF
j_gene: TRBJ1-3; v_gene: TRBV25-1; d_gene: NA; abundance: NA; CDR3nt: TGTGCCAGCAGTGAATCGGCGGGGACGTGGGGAAACACCATATATTTT; CDR3aa: CASSESAGTWGNTIYF
j_gene: TRBJ2-5; v_gene: TRBV19; d_gene: TRBD1; abundance: NA; CDR3nt: TGTGCCAGTAGTTCCGGGACAGGGGCGAGGGAGACCCAGTACTTC; CDR3aa: CASSSGTGARETQYF
j_gene: TRBJ1-2; v_gene: TRBV9; d_gene: NA; abundance: NA; CDR3nt: TGTGCCAGCAGCGAACGAACAGGAACCGCTAACTATGGCTACACCTTC; CDR3aa: CASSERTGTANYGYTF
j_gene: TRBJ1-5; v_gene: TRBV4-2; d_gene: NA; abundance: NA; CDR3nt: TGTGCCAGCAGCCAAGATTTAGTGCAGCCCCAGCATTTT; CDR3aa: CASSQDLVQPQHF
j_gene: TRBJ1-2; v_gene: TRBV28; d_gene: NA; abundance: NA; CDR3nt: TGTGCTGCGGGAGGTAACTATGGCTACACCTTC; CDR3aa: CAAGGNYGYTF
j_gene: TRBJ2-1; v_gene: TRBV5-1; d_gene: TRBD2; abundance: NA; CDR3nt: TGCGCCAGCAGCGCGGCCCTAGCGGGTTGGGACAATGAGCAGTTCTTC; CDR3aa: CASSAALAGWDNEQFF
j_gene: TRBJ1-1; v_gene: TRBV2; d_gene: NA; abundance: NA; CDR3nt: TGTGCCCTCCCCCCGATCGTTCAGGGCATGAACACTGAAGCTTTCTTT; CDR3aa: CALPPIVQGMNTEAFF
j_gene: TRBJ2-1; v_gene: TRBV9; d_gene: TRBD2; abundance: NA; CDR3nt: TGTGCCAGCAGCCCAATGACTAGCGAATACAATGAGCAGTTCTTC; CDR3aa: CASSPMTSEYNEQFF
j_gene: TRBJ2-3; v_gene: TRBV5-6; d_gene: NA; abundance: few; CDR3nt: TGTGCCAGCAGCTTGGCCAACACAGATACGCAGTATTTT; CDR3aa: CASSLANTDTQYF
j_gene: TRBJ2-2; v_gene: TRBV7-6; d_gene: NA; abundance: NA; CDR3nt: TGTGCCAGCAGCCCCGTTTTGGGCGGCGGGACCTTGTCGAACACCGGGGAGCTGTTTTTT; CDR3aa: CASSPVLGGGTLSNTGELFF
j_gene: TRBJ2-7; v_gene: TRBV4-2; d_gene: NA; abundance: NA; CDR3nt: TGTGCCAGCAGCCCGGCGGAAACCTACGAGCAGTACTTC; CDR3aa: CASSPAETYEQYF
j_gene: TRBJ2-5; v_gene: TRBV27; d_gene: NA; abundance: NA; CDR3nt: TGTGCCAGCAGTTTCACGTGGTCCGAGACAAGTCATCAAGAGACCCAGTACTTC; CDR3aa: CASSFTWSETSHQETQYF
j_gene: TRBJ2-5; v_gene: TRBV30; d_gene: NA; abundance: NA; CDR3nt: TGTGCCTGGAGTGGGCAGCAAGAGACCCAGTACTTC; CDR3aa: CAWSGQQETQYF
j_gene: TRBJ2-1; v_gene: TRBV7-3; d_gene: TRBD2; abundance: NA; CDR3nt: TGTGCCAGCAGCTTAACGAGCGGGGAGGGTGAGCAGTTCTTC; CDR3aa: CASSLTSGEGEQFF
j_gene: TRBJ2-4; v_gene: TRBV5-6; d_gene: NA; abundance: NA; CDR3nt: TGTGCCAGCAGCTCAGAGGGAACTATAGAAAACATTCAGTACTTC; CDR3aa: CASSSEGTIENIQYF
j_gene: TRBJ2-1; v_gene: TRBV5-1; d_gene: TRBD2; abundance: NA; CDR3nt: TGCGCCAGCAGCCCTCTCGCGGGAGGGGGCAATGAGCAGTTCTTC; CDR3aa: CASSPLAGGGNEQFF
j_gene: TRBJ2-2; v_gene: TRBV29-1; d_gene: NA; abundance: NA; CDR3nt: TGCAGCGTTGAGAGGGCGGGCCTCACCGGGGAGCTGTTTTTT; CDR3aa: CSVERAGLTGELFF
j_gene: TRBJ1-1; v_gene: TRBV4-1; d_gene: NA; abundance: few; CDR3nt: TGCGCCAGCAGCCAAGAATGGGGCCCAGCTTTCTTT; CDR3aa: CASSQEWGPAFF
j_gene: TRBJ2-2; v_gene: TRBV5-4; d_gene: TRBD2; abundance: NA; CDR3nt: TGTGCCAGCAGCACGGGACTAGAGGCCACCGGGGAGCTGTTTTTT; CDR3aa: CASSTGLEATGELFF